Sequencing of this T cell receptor beta chain was carried out in a study of beta chain features in type 1 diabetes (dated by TCRdb to the late 2010s). Describing the broader study: No differences in mean age, gender distribution, total cell number or subset yield were found between patients and healthy donors. Across all samples, some 100,000,000 sorted cells were examined, and cell number per subset correlated strongly with RNA yield. In the study, recently diagnosed type 1 diabetes patients and matched healthy donors were compared on the TCRB repertoires of their sorted circulating CD4+ T cell subsets. Whereas all 28 donors provided naive and central memory subsets, regulatory and stem cell-like memory subsets were isolated from just 8 patients and roughly 8 healthy donors.

From each donor, a single peripheral blood sample of 95 to 150 mL on average was drawn into heparinised tubes. A BD FACSAria II was used to sort naive, central memory, regulatory and stem cell-like memory CD4+ T cells with a panel that included CD45RO, CCR7, CD25, CD127, CD95 and CD27. All sorted populations exceeded 98% purity. PBMCs were isolated immediately by Lymphoprep density gradient centrifugation and stained directly without culture. To minimize batch effects, samples were stained and sorted in pairs, one healthy donor with one patient per experiment. A few counts support this clone. The target of this receptor is not known. No clone much larger than this one lies a single base away; base qualities are absent. The entire amount of isolated RNA was reverse transcribed using the High Capacity cDNA Reverse Transcription Kit, so the sequenced TCRB transcripts were expressed ones. Deep immunoSEQ sequencing was applied to naive, central memory and regulatory T cell samples, giving an average of about 3.6 million total reads per sample. Sorted cells were lysed in RLT buffer, and RNA was extracted using DNase-treated RNeasy Micro or Mini kits according to cell number. To prevent cross-contamination, each cell subset was processed individually, whereas patient and healthy donor samples were processed jointly. The immunoSEQ multiplex PCR was used to amplify TCRB sequences from cDNA, yielding 87-bp fragments that span the CDR3 region. Amplicons were sequenced on the Illumina HiSeq platform. Concerning the study's data processing: Synthetic template baselines were used to correct PCR bias computationally, reads within Hamming distance 2 were collapsed, and singletons that could not be merged were discarded. Reads were aligned against IMGT so that V, D and J genes, CDR3 length and insertions or deletions at six rearrangement sites could be assigned. Within each subset, clonotype counts were normalized to the number of sorted cells before true diversity and Gini coefficients were calculated with the tcR R package. The overlap coefficient, calculated on TCRB nucleotide sequences, was used to quantify repertoire sharing. The clones in this table, taken by TCRdb from immuneACCESS, are in-frame only. Not every clone is retained; where verified, under half of the shortfall comes from an unresolved V gene, and the cause of the rest is unknown. V, J and clone size are those of that table, while D and trimming were read from the DNA. For this sample the table gives 130,000 or so clones, of which 17% were detected only once. The top ten clones comprise about 2.4% of the sample.

The paper as a whole reports these results and caveats: Because small numbers of individuals were included in the HLA sub-analyses, any influence of HLA type on TCRB rearrangement was left unresolved. A moderate but significant shortening of TCRB CDR3 length was observed in type 1 diabetes patients in all four CD4+ subsets. Because cDNA was sequenced instead of genomic DNA, highly expressing activated cells could be over-represented, though the groups showed no difference in activation or CD3 levels. At VDJ recombination sites, patients with type 1 diabetes made fewer insertions and deleted more nucleotides, a pattern implying thymic rearrangement abnormalities. Naive, central memory and regulatory TCRB repertoires appeared more similar among patients than among healthy donors. Shorter templates might be favored by PCR, yet because patient and control samples were amplified and corrected together, any such skew would affect both groups equally.

This receptor was identified in a man in his late teens or twenties with type 1 diabetes. Sequenced input: central memory CD4+ T cells from blood.

The sequenced DNA is TGTGCCAGCAGCAAAGCCGGGGACAGGGATAACTACGAGCAGTACTTC. It codes for CASSKAGDRDNYEQYF. The V and J segments used are TRBV21-1 and TRBJ2-7; the table names TRBD1, a call not compared with the DNA. TRBV21-1 is a pseudogene segment. From its cysteine to its phenylalanine, the CDR3 spans 16 amino acids. Only the CDR3 portion is preserved as DNA: 48 bases, with reading frame beginning at the first base.